The sample holds a few counts of the clone carrying this TCR beta chain. The sample belongs to a study of early T cells in non-severe SARS-CoV-2 infection. Trimming cost V 4 bases and J 0 bases; bases outside gene matches: 4. Germline V gene lookup returns CDR1 SEHNR and CDR2 FQNEAQ (reference sequence). This CDR3 is 16 amino acids long. Unique molecular identifier tags were affixed to discrete cDNA molecules. Via MiXCR, TCRdb re-called the 5' RACE reads, giving one row per CDR3 protein. The repertoire holds 25,000 to 35,000 distinct CDR3 sequences, about 3.9% seen once, with more than 8% in the top ten.

The rearrangement joins TRBV7-9 to TRBJ2-3; TRBD2 matches 10 bases. Sample: whole blood. This receptor was identified in an adult who was a healthcare worker with PCR-confirmed SARS-CoV-2 infection or an uninfected control (not recorded which). The CDR3 DNA sequence: TGTGCCAGCAGCTCAGTAGCGGGGGGCAGCACAGATACGCAGTATTTT. Its translation: CASSSVAGGSTDTQYF.